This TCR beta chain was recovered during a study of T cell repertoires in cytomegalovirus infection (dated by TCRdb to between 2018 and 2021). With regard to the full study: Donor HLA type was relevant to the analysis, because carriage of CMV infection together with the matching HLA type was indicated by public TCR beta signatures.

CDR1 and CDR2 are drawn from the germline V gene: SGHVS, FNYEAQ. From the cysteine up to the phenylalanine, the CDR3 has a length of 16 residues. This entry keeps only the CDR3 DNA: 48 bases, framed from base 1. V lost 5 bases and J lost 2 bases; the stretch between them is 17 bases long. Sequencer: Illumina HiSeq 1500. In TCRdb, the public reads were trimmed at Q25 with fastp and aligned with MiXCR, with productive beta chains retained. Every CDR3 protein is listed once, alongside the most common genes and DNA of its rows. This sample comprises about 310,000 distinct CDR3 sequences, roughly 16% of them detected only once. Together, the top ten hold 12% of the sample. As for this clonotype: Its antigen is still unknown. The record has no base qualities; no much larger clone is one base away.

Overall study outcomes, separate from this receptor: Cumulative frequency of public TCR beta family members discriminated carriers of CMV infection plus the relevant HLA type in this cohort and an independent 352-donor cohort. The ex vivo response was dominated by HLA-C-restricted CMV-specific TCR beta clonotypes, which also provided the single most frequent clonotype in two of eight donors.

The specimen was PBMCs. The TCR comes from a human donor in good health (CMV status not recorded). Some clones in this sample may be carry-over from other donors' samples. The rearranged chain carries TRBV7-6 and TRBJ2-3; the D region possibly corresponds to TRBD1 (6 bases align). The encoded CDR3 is CASSANQGFATDTQYF. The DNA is TGTGCCAGCAGCGCCAATCAGGGGTTCGCCACAGATACGCAGTATTTT.